These 31 T cell receptor beta chains were sequenced from one sample in a study of shared clonotypes between healthy human individuals. Terminally differentiated effector memory CD45RA+ cells were left out of the naive CD8 fraction, which was CD45RO-negative and positively selected for CCR7. The table came from immunoSEQ multiplex PCR; TCRdb's copy has only in-frame clones and leaves some out. The data hold 1.5 million to 2.5 million clones, with approximately 94% observed a single time. Source material: naive CD8+ T cells sorted from blood. Source of these receptors: a man aged 18-30 years in good health.

The chain couples TRBV13 to TRBJ1-2; D is undetermined. From germline, CDR1 is PRHDT and CDR2 FYEKMQ (reference sequence). This CDR3 is 13 amino acids long. With 5 bases removed from V and 3 bases from J, the gap between germline ends came to 10 bases. The CDR3 DNA follows: TGTGCCAGCAGCCTAACCGGGGACTATGGCTACACCTTC. As protein: CASSLTGDYGYTF.

The gene calls are TRBV2 and TRBJ1-1, with D possibly matching TRBD1 (5 bases). Germline-derived CDR1 and CDR2 are SNHLY and FYNNEI. CDR3 length: 15 amino acids. V was pared by 1 base and J by 0 bases, with 9 bases between. CDR3 in amino acids: CASSEVGGVNTEAFF. CDR3 nucleotides: TGTGCCAGCAGTGAAGTGGGGGGGGTGAACACTGAAGCTTTCTTT.

This clone occurred once. The rearrangement joins TRBV28 to TRBJ2-7, with 8 bases that match TRBD1. The CDR3 has 14 amino acids. From germline, CDR1 is MDHEN and CDR2 SYDVKM. Trimming took 5 bases from V and 5 from J; bases not matched to a gene: 8. In DNA form, the CDR3 reads TGTGCCAGCAGTCCCGGGACAGGCGGGCACGAGCAGTACTTC. This codes for CASSPGTGGHEQYF.

The V and J genes are TRBV28 and TRBJ1-6, with D unresolved. Germline V gene lookup returns CDR1 MDHEN and CDR2 SYDVKM. The CDR3 has 15 residues. The V and J ends lost 5 bases and 8 bases respectively, with 16 bases between them. Here the CDR3 DNA reads TGTGCCAGCAGTCAACCCGGGATATATGATTCACCCCTCCACTTT. Translated: CASSQPGIYDSPLHF.

The chain employs TRBV29-1 and TRBJ2-1; D not resolved. Deletions cut 0 bases from V and 9 bases from J, with 12 bases between. CDR1 SQVTM and CDR2 ANQGSEA come from the germline V gene. CDR3 length: 13 amino acids. The CDR3 nucleotides are TGCAGCGTTGAAGATTATCAAACGGGTGAGCAGTTCTTC. Amino acids: CSVEDYQTGEQFF.

The chain is built from TRBV27 and TRBJ2-3; 8 positions agree with TRBD1. The CDR3 consists of 16 residues. V lost 2 bases and J lost 2; bases outside the gene matches: 6. The germline gives CDR1 MNHEY, CDR2 SMNVEV (reference sequence). The CDR3 loop reads CASSLTRTGYTDTQYF. The CDR3 bases are TGTGCCAGCAGTTTAACCCGGACAGGGTACACAGATACGCAGTATTTT.

The chain uses TRBV6-5 and TRBJ2-7; no definite D call. Germline lookup yields CDR1 MNHEY and CDR2 SVGAGI. This CDR3 contains 15 residues. With 7 bases removed from V and 1 base from J, the gap between germline ends came to 17 bases. CDR3 sequence (DNA): TGTGCCAGCACCCCCATATTCGACGGGTCCTACGAGCAGTACTTC. Its protein is CASTPIFDGSYEQYF.

This clone was detected once. V and J are TRBV19 and TRBJ1-1, with TRBD1 matching 9 bases. The CDR3 runs to 16 residues. The junction had 12 bases not matched to a gene; V was cut back by 6 bases and J by 4 bases. Germline assignment: CDR1 LNHDA and CDR2 SQIVND (reference sequence). CDR3 residues: CASSDRDRARGTEAFF. The CDR3 nucleotides read TGTGCCAGTAGCGATCGGGACAGGGCGCGGGGCACTGAAGCTTTCTTT.

This clone was seen once. The CDR3 bases are TGTGCCGGCTCCCAGGACGGAACCTTTTACGAGCAGTACTTC. Translating it yields CAGSQDGTFYEQYF. The chain recombines TRBV28 with TRBJ2-7; the D is unclear. This CDR3 comprises 14 residues. Trimming left V 11 bases short and J 4 bases short, with 21 bases between. Germline loops: CDR1 MDHEN, CDR2 SYDVKM.

This sequence joins TRBV7-8 and TRBJ2-5; 11 bases map to TRBD2. Unmatched junction bases numbered 11, after V lost 0 bases and J lost 5 bases. In germline, CDR1 is SGHVS, CDR2 FQNEAQ. The CDR3 is made up of 18 amino acids. The CDR3 nucleotides are TGTGCCAGCAGCTTAGCTCTAGCGGGGGGAGAAAGATTGGAGACCCAGTACTTC. Residues: CASSLALAGGERLETQYF.

The V and J genes are TRBV9 and TRBJ2-5; the D call may be TRBD1 or TRBD2 (6 bases each). Germline V gives CDR1 SGDLS, CDR2 YYNGEE. The length of the CDR3 is 16 residues. Trimming left V 3 bases short and J 2 bases short, with 17 bases between. The CDR3 here is CASSGGAGHPQETQYF. CDR3 coding DNA: TGTGCCAGCAGCGGGGGGGCCGGGCACCCACAAGAGACCCAGTACTTC. Supplemented by reference TRBV9 and TRBJ2-5, the full variable domain reads DSGVTQTPKHLITATGQRVTLRCSPRSGDLSVYWYQQSLDQGLQFLIQYYNGEERAKGNILERFSAQQFPDLHSELNLSSLELGDSALYFCASSGGAGHPQETQYFGPGTRLLVL.

The gene calls are TRBV28 and TRBJ2-3; D is possibly TRBD1 or TRBD2 (6 bases each). CDR1 MDHEN and CDR2 SYDVKM come from the germline V gene. The CDR3 is 15 residues long. V gave up 4 bases and J gave up 2 bases, with 13 bases separating them. Written as DNA, the CDR3 is TGTGCCAGCAGTTCGGGGGCGGCAACCACAGATACGCAGTATTTT. This gives the protein CASSSGAATTDTQYF. The full variable domain, with the rest looked up from reference TRBV28 and TRBJ2-3, is DVKVTQSSRYLVKRTGEKVFLECVQDMDHENMFWYRQDPGLGLRLIYFSYDVKMKEKGDIPEGYSVSREKKERFSLILESASTNQTSMYLCASSSGAATTDTQYFGPGTRLTVL.

CDR3 in amino acids: CASSSGTGSMVDYGYTF. CDR3 coding DNA: TGCGCCAGCAGCTCTGGGACAGGGAGTATGGTGGACTATGGCTACACCTTC. The gene calls are TRBV4-1 and TRBJ1-2, with TRBD1 identical over 9 bases. This CDR3 comprises 17 residues. Trimming cost V 5 bases and J 3 bases; bases outside gene matches: 13. Germline V gene lookup returns CDR1 MGHRA and CDR2 YSYEKL.

As concerns this clone: Other nucleotide sequences in the sample specify the same CDR3. The chain couples TRBV25-1 to TRBJ1-2; D is perhaps TRBD1 (5 bases). The germline V gene has CDR1 MGHDK and CDR2 SYGVNS. Trimming removed 3 bases from V and 2 bases from J, with 16 bases in between. The CDR3 length is 16 residues. The CDR3 DNA follows: TGTGCCAGCAGTGAGGGGCGATACCTTTGGAACTATGGCTACACCTTC. Encoded protein: CASSEGRYLWNYGYTF.

This chain links TRBV27 with TRBJ2-3; TRBD2 matches 7 bases. CDR3 length: 16 residues. The germline CDR1 and CDR2 sequences are MNHEY and SMNVEV (reference sequence). Unmatched junction bases numbered 6, after V lost 1 base and J lost 2 bases. CDR3 region: CASSLWPSGYTDTQYF. The DNA of the CDR3 is TGTGCCAGCAGTTTATGGCCTAGCGGCTACACAGATACGCAGTATTTT.

The chain combines TRBV4-1 with TRBJ1-5; no clear D. V was clipped by 0 bases and J by 1 base, with 10 bases between them. The germline V gene encodes CDR1 MGHRA and CDR2 YSYEKL. The CDR3 is 16 residues long. The CDR3 bases are TGCGCCAGCAGCCAAGATCTTTCACAGAGCAATCAGCCCCAGCATTTT. Translating gives CASSQDLSQSNQPQHF.

For the CDR3, the DNA is TGTGCCAGCAGCGTCGGGACTAGCGGGAGCTACGAGCAGTACTTC. This sequence encodes CASSVGTSGSYEQYF. The chain is built from TRBV5-4 and TRBJ2-7; 14 bases line up with TRBD2. The V gene end was trimmed by 4 bases and the J gene end by 3 bases; junction bases not matched to a gene: 3. The CDR3 runs 15 residues. The germline V gene has CDR1 SGHNT and CDR2 YYREEE (reference sequence).

The gene calls are TRBV19 and TRBJ2-5; TRBD2 aligns across 7 bases. This CDR3 region has 14 residues. The junction had 13 bases not matched to a gene; V was cut back by 2 bases and J by 13 bases. Looked up from germline, CDR1 is LNHDA and CDR2 is SQIVND (reference sequence). This CDR3 reads CASSITGEGGVWYF. The CDR3 DNA reads as TGTGCCAGTAGTATAACTGGGGAGGGTGGGGTTTGGTACTTC.

The chain combines TRBV11-2 with TRBJ2-7; 7 bases agree with TRBD2. V lost 5 bases and J lost 3; bases outside the gene matches: 13. The CDR3 totals 16 residues. The V gene's germline CDR1 is SGHAT and CDR2 FQNNGV. For the CDR3, the DNA is TGTGCCAGCAGCATAGGACTAGGAGGATTGTACTACGAGCAGTACTTC. Its protein product is CASSIGLGGLYYEQYF. The full variable domain, completed using reference TRBV11-2 and TRBJ2-7, is EAGVAQSPRYKIIEKRQSVAFWCNPISGHATLYWYQQILGQGPKLLIQFQNNGVVDDSQLPKDRFSAERLKGVDSTLKIQPAKLEDSAVYLCASSIGLGGLYYEQYFGPGTRLTVT.

Of note for this clone: Other nucleotide sequences in the sample specify the same CDR3. V usage is TRBV28 and J usage is TRBJ2-7; D is unresolved. The V and J ends lost 2 bases and 4 bases respectively, with 6 bases between them. The CDR3 consists of 12 residues. Germline V CDR1 and CDR2: MDHEN, SYDVKM. CDR3 amino acids: CASSLEAYEQYF. Written as DNA, the CDR3 is TGTGCCAGCAGTTTAGAGGCTTACGAGCAGTACTTC.

This clone has more than one count but fewer than ten. This sample includes further DNA sequences coding for the same CDR3. This chain uses TRBV6-5 with TRBJ2-5; 12 bases agree with TRBD2. This CDR3 has 15 residues. Per the germline V gene, CDR1 is MNHEY and CDR2 is SVGAGI. The junction had 3 bases not matched to a gene; V was cut back by 6 bases and J by 1 base. Here the CDR3 reads CASSLTSGGQETQYF. CDR3 DNA: TGTGCCAGCAGCCTGACTAGCGGGGGCCAAGAGACCCAGTACTTC.

The CDR3 loop is CASSEGKQGFYGYTF. DNA for the CDR3: TGTGCCAGCAGTGAGGGGAAACAAGGCTTCTATGGCTACACCTTC. The rearrangement joins TRBV2 to TRBJ1-2; D gene uncertain. Looked up from germline, CDR1 is SNHLY and CDR2 is FYNNEI. V lost 3 bases and J 4 bases, leaving 15 bases between the germline ends. The CDR3 spans 15 residues.

This clone was counted a few times. This same CDR3 is encoded by further DNA sequences in the sample. The chain employs TRBV11-2 and TRBJ2-7; D could derive from TRBD1 or TRBD2 (5 bases each). Trimming removed 0 bases from V and 2 bases from J, with 5 bases in between. CDR3 length: 13 residues. CDR1 is SGHAT and CDR2 is FQNNGV in the germline V gene. In DNA form, the CDR3 reads TGTGCCAGCAGCTTAGAGGGGGCCTACGAGCAGTACTTC. It specifies CASSLEGAYEQYF.

The chain joins TRBV6-5 to TRBJ2-1; TRBD1 matches 7 bases. V shed 6 bases, J shed 5 bases, and the junction held 7 bases outside the gene matches. The CDR3 runs to 14 residues. In germline, CDR1 is MNHEY, CDR2 SVGAGI. The CDR3 is CASSTDRIDNEQFF. Here the CDR3 DNA reads TGTGCCAGCAGCACGGACAGGATAGACAATGAGCAGTTCTTC.

This clone was seen once. This chain connects TRBV27 to TRBJ2-7; no firm D call. Per the germline V gene, CDR1 is MNHEY and CDR2 is SMNVEV (reference sequence). Deletions cut 4 bases from V and 2 bases from J, with 9 bases between. The CDR3 is 13 residues long. The CDR3 region has the DNA TGTGCCAGCAGTTCGGTCAACCCCTACGAGCAGTACTTC. Translation: CASSSVNPYEQYF.

The chain is built from TRBV7-9 and TRBJ1-4; tentative D call: TRBD1 (6 bases). V was pared by 8 bases and J by 5 bases, with 21 bases between. The CDR3 sequence is 16 residues long. Germline V gene sequence: CDR1 SEHNR, CDR2 FQNEAQ (reference sequence). CDR3 sequence reads: CASVPQFGQSNEKLFF. The DNA of the CDR3 is TGTGCCAGCGTCCCCCAATTTGGACAGAGCAATGAAAAACTGTTTTTT.

The chain joins TRBV7-2 to TRBJ2-7; 11 bases agree with TRBD2. The CDR3 has 16 residues. Looked up from germline, CDR1 is SGHTA and CDR2 is FQGNSA. V shed 6 bases, J shed 5 bases, and the junction held 12 bases outside the gene matches. The CDR3, as DNA: TGTGCCAGCAGATCACTAGCGGGGGAGGCGAAAAACGAGCAGTACTTC. As protein: CASRSLAGEAKNEQYF. Together with reference TRBV7-2 and TRBJ2-7, the CDR3 gives the full variable domain: GAGVSQSPSNKVTEKGKDVELRCDPISGHTALYWYRQSLGQGLEFLIYFQGNSAPDKSGLPSDRFSAERTGGSVSTLTIQRTQQEDSAVYLCASRSLAGEAKNEQYFGPGTRLTVT.

The rearrangement uses TRBV7-6 and TRBJ2-5; the match to TRBD2 covers 14 bases. Germline lookup yields CDR1 SGHVS and CDR2 FNYEAQ. The CDR3 is 16 amino acids. The V segment lost 4 bases and the J segment 0 bases; nucleotides outside the gene matches: 1. In DNA form, the CDR3 reads TGTGCCAGCAGCTCGGGACTAGCGGGGGACCAAGAGACCCAGTACTTC. This gives the protein CASSSGLAGDQETQYF.

DNA for the CDR3: TGCGCCAGCAGCGGGCAGGGAGGGCTCTCCTACGAGCAGTACTTC. Its protein is CASSGQGGLSYEQYF. This chain uses TRBV4-1 with TRBJ2-7; 7 nucleotides line up with TRBD2. This CDR3 spans 15 amino acids. Germline V gene lookup returns CDR1 MGHRA and CDR2 YSYEKL. Trimming at V came to 5 bases and at J to 0 bases, leaving 7 bases not matched to a gene.

This clone was counted a single time. This sequence joins TRBV7-9 and TRBJ2-2; 8 bases agree with TRBD1. CDR3 length: 14 residues. Trimming removed 5 bases from V and 2 bases from J; junction bases left unmatched: 1. Germline V gives CDR1 SEHNR, CDR2 FQNEAQ (reference sequence). In nucleotides, the CDR3 is TGTGCCAGCAGCCCAGGGGGCAACACCGGGGAGCTGTTTTTT. The encoded protein is CASSPGGNTGELFF.

This chain uses TRBV4-3 with TRBJ2-7; D may match TRBD1 or TRBD2 (5 bases each). This CDR3 has 14 amino acids. The V end was cut by 0 bases, the J end by 3 bases, with 9 bases between. CDR1 is LGHNA, CDR2 YSLEER, per germline. This CDR3 is CASSQDWGYYEQYF. Written as DNA, the CDR3 is TGCGCCAGCAGCCAAGATTGGGGGTACTACGAGCAGTACTTC.